This section outlines one TCR beta chain sequence together with its context. As originally analysed: Quantification of nucleated cells was approximated via reference gene primer amplification. Using immunoSEQ multiplex PCR, the repertoire was profiled, and TCRdb retains in-frame clones only, with some absent. That table gives V, J and clone size, and the DNA gave D and trimming. The sample contains almost 90,000 clones, approximately 88% of which appear only once. The CDR3 sequence is 17 residues long. V shed 0 bases and J 3 bases; nucleotides not matched to a gene: 9. Germline V gene sequence: CDR1 SGHDT, CDR2 YYEEEE. The data were obtained in a study of blood T cell repertoires in COVID-19. Overall study context: Researchers got acute and convalescent COVID-19 samples from the United States, Italy and Spain. Sample material is recorded as cDNA or gDNA derived from T cells, B-cell-depleted T cells, or PBMCs.

This TCR came from an older man with acute or convalescent COVID-19. This sequence joins TRBV5-6 and TRBJ2-7, with TRBD1 matching 10 bases. Sequencing was done on a sample of peripheral blood. The CDR3 here is CASSLAVGTGAYYEQYF. The CDR3 nucleotides read TGTGCCAGCAGCTTGGCCGTAGGGACAGGGGCATACTACGAGCAGTACTTC.